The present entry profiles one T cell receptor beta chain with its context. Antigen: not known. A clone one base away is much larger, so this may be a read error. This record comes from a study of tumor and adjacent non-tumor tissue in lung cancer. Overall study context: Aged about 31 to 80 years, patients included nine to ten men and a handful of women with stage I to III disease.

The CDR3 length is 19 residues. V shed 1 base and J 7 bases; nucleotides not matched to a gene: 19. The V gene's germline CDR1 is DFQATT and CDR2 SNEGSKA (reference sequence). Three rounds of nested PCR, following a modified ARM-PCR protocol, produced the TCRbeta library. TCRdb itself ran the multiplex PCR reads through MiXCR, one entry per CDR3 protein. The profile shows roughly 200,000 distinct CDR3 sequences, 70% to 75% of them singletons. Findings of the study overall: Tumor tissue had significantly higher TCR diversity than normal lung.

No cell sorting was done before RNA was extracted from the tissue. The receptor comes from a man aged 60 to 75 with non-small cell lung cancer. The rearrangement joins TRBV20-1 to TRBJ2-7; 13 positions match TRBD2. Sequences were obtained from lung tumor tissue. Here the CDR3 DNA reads TGCAGTGCTAGAGCTAGTAGAAGAGGGGGACTAGCGGGATCTCTTGAGCAGTACTTC. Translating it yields CSARASRRGGLAGSLEQYF.